The entry below gives a single T cell receptor (beta chain) sequence along with its context. Its antigen remains unknown. With 2 bases removed from V and 0 bases from J, the gap between germline ends came to 14 bases. Germline values: CDR1 MGHDK, CDR2 SYGVNS. The CDR3 is 17 residues long. The data derive from a study of response to subunit inactivated influenza vaccine. Overall study results and limits: Every seasonal influenza vaccination brings in few new T cells, the authors suggested.

TCRdb reprocessed the RT-PCR reads with MiXCR, giving one entry per CDR3 protein. The sample yields roughly 650,000 distinct CDR3 sequences, roughly 15% seen once. This sample comprised PBMCs from blood, obtained 14 to 15 days before vaccination. V gene TRBV25-1 combines with J gene TRBJ2-1, with TRBD2 as a possible D gene (5 bases). The sequence came from a man in his forties or fifties who received an inactivated influenza vaccine. DNA for the CDR3: TGTGCCAGCAGTGAACCACAAAGCGGAAGCTCCTACAATGAGCAGTTCTTC. Translating it yields CASSEPQSGSSYNEQFF.